The clone carrying this TCR beta chain came up once. What it binds is unknown. This sample was taken from a study of T cell responses to AZD1222 COVID-19 vaccine. Study-level points and caveats: Clonal diversity was possibly underestimated, and the donors were mostly white British, with more females. Among those given AZD1222, only 6 or 7 were seropositive at baseline. Nearly half of spike-specific TCRs reportedly go after variant regions that carry no mutations. Repertoire sampling was restricted to post-peak T cell response timepoints.

V lost 2 bases to trimming and J lost 13 bases, with 12 bases between them. The CDR3 is 12 amino acids. Assay: immunoSEQ multiplex PCR; the TCRdb copy retains only in-frame clones and omits some. The table includes roughly 140,000 clones, about 93% detected once. The V and J genes are TRBV12-3 or TRBV12-4 and TRBJ2-1, with D unclear. The TCR originated in an adult in good health. Sequenced material: peripheral blood, taken on day 0 of AZD1222 vaccination. CDR3 nucleotide sequence: TGTGCCAGCAGTTTATCCGATACTGGACAGTTCTTC. It encodes CASSLSDTGQFF.